The rows below give T cell receptor beta chains drawn from one sample of a study of metastatic and nonmetastatic thyroid tumors. MiXCR was used by TCRdb to re-call the PCR reads. In the table there are approximately 38,000 clones, about 25% of which are singletons. Sequenced material: blood. The receptor set was obtained from a female donor with papillary thyroid cancer or a benign thyroid nodule (not recorded which). Some clones in this sample may be carry-over from other donors' samples. CDR3s include the opening cysteine and the closing phenylalanine or tryptophan. The D gene is left open where the match is weak. Size is omitted from some rows. Given values are once, few, many or a class for expanded clones.

D gene: .; clone size: .; V gene: TRBV7-9; J gene: TRBJ1-6; CDR3 protein: CASSLDSHF; CDR3 DNA: TGTGCCAGCAGCTTAGACTCTCACTTT
D gene: .; clone size: many; V gene: TRBV29-1; J gene: TRBJ1-5; CDR3 protein: CSAGDGGYSNQPQHF; CDR3 DNA: TGCAGCGCGGGTGACGGCGGTTATAGCAATCAGCCCCAGCATTTT
D gene: .; clone size: .; V gene: TRBV20-1; J gene: TRBJ1-5; CDR3 protein: CSAYSGLEVAYQPQHF; CDR3 DNA: TGCAGTGCTTACTCTGGGCTTGAAGTGGCCTATCAGCCCCAGCATTTT
D gene: .; clone size: .; V gene: TRBV5-6; J gene: TRBJ1-4; CDR3 protein: CASSLQGVYEKLFF; CDR3 DNA: TGTGCCAGCAGCTTGCAAGGGGTCTATGAAAAACTGTTTTTT
D gene: .; clone size: .; V gene: TRBV24-1; J gene: TRBJ2-1; CDR3 protein: CATSDLRSGANEKFF; CDR3 DNA: TGTGCCACCAGTGATTTGCGATCGGGCGCGAATGAGAAGTTCTTC
D gene: TRBD2; clone size: few; V gene: TRBV6-1; J gene: TRBJ2-7; CDR3 protein: CASSERLAGAYEQYF; CDR3 DNA: TGTGCCAGCAGTGAACGACTAGCGGGAGCTTACGAGCAGTACTTC
D gene: .; clone size: .; V gene: TRBV2; J gene: TRBJ1-5; CDR3 protein: CASSPRAGSNQPQHF; CDR3 DNA: TGTGCCAGCAGTCCACGGGCCGGTAGCAATCAGCCCCAGCATTTT
D gene: .; clone size: many; V gene: TRBV20-1; J gene: TRBJ2-2; CDR3 protein: CSAGDLFANTGELFF; CDR3 DNA: TGCAGTGCGGGGGACCTGTTCGCGAACACCGGGGAGCTGTTTTTT
D gene: .; clone size: once; V gene: TRBV5-1; J gene: TRBJ2-5; CDR3 protein: CASRRTVLQYTQYF; CDR3 DNA: TGCGCCAGCAGACGGACTGTCCTCCAATATACCCAGTACTTC
D gene: .; clone size: .; V gene: TRBV5-1; J gene: TRBJ2-5; CDR3 protein: CASSFGGWTESTQYF; CDR3 DNA: TGCGCCAGCAGCTTTGGCGGGTGGACCGAATCTACCCAGTACTTC
D gene: .; clone size: medium-sized; V gene: TRBV6-1; J gene: TRBJ1-5; CDR3 protein: CASSQRFQGGNQPQHF; CDR3 DNA: TGTGCCAGCAGTCAACGCTTTCAGGGTGGCAATCAGCCCCAGCATTTT
D gene: .; clone size: .; V gene: TRBV18; J gene: TRBJ1-2; CDR3 protein: CASSPGRKEGYTF; CDR3 DNA: TGTGCCAGCTCCCCGGGACGAAAGGAAGGCTACACCTTC
D gene: .; clone size: many; V gene: TRBV10-3; J gene: TRBJ2-7; CDR3 protein: CAIGPMSYEQYF; CDR3 DNA: TGTGCCATCGGGCCTATGTCCTACGAGCAGTACTTC
D gene: .; clone size: few; V gene: TRBV6-5; J gene: TRBJ2-5; CDR3 protein: CASSYEETQYF; CDR3 DNA: TGTGCCAGCAGTTACGAAGAGACCCAGTACTTC
D gene: .; clone size: many; V gene: TRBV5-6; J gene: TRBJ2-7; CDR3 protein: CASSLGDLAYEQYF; CDR3 DNA: TGTGCCAGCAGCTTGGGGGACTTGGCCTACGAGCAGTACTTC
D gene: .; clone size: .; V gene: TRBV28; J gene: TRBJ1-2; CDR3 protein: CASRDTPKTAHTF; CDR3 DNA: TGTGCCAGCAGAGACACACCCAAGACGGCACATACCTTC
D gene: TRBD2; clone size: .; V gene: TRBV9; J gene: TRBJ2-2; CDR3 protein: CATGDPAEAGVNTGELFF; CDR3 DNA: TGTGCCACGGGGGACCCCGCCGAAGCGGGAGTCAACACCGGGGAGCTGTTTTTT
D gene: .; clone size: .; V gene: TRBV7-9; J gene: TRBJ1-1; CDR3 protein: CASSSGATVNTESFF; CDR3 DNA: TGTGCCAGCAGCTCCGGGGCAACGGTGAACACTGAATCTTTCTTT
D gene: .; clone size: medium-sized; V gene: TRBV6-2/TRBV6-3; J gene: TRBJ2-3; CDR3 protein: CASSYAGGVTTDTQYF; CDR3 DNA: TGTGCCAGCAGTTACGCGGGCGGGGTAACCACAGATACGCAGTATTTT
D gene: .; clone size: many; V gene: TRBV5-6; J gene: TRBJ2-5; CDR3 protein: CASSPLDSLRETQYF; CDR3 DNA: TGTGCCAGCAGCCCCTTGGATAGCCTGCGGGAGACCCAGTACTTC
D gene: .; clone size: few; V gene: TRBV6-5; J gene: TRBJ2-2; CDR3 protein: CASSFQGGLTGELFF; CDR3 DNA: TGTGCCAGCAGTTTTCAGGGGGGGCTAACCGGGGAGCTGTTTTTT
D gene: TRBD2; clone size: many; V gene: TRBV29-1; J gene: TRBJ2-7; CDR3 protein: CSVEGREEPYEQYF; CDR3 DNA: TGCAGCGTTGAAGGGCGGGAGGAGCCCTACGAGCAGTACTTC
D gene: TRBD2; clone size: many; V gene: TRBV2; J gene: TRBJ2-1; CDR3 protein: CASRGGLAGFNNEQFF; CDR3 DNA: TGTGCCAGCAGGGGGGGACTAGCGGGATTTAACAATGAGCAGTTCTTC
D gene: .; clone size: .; V gene: TRBV3-1; J gene: TRBJ1-1; CDR3 protein: CASSQSWVMNTEAFF; CDR3 DNA: TGTGCCAGCAGCCAAAGTTGGGTTATGAACACTGAAGCTTTCTTT
D gene: .; clone size: many; V gene: TRBV2; J gene: TRBJ2-2; CDR3 protein: CASSESSNTGELFF; CDR3 DNA: TGTGCCAGCAGTGAGTCCTCGAACACCGGGGAGCTGTTTTTT
D gene: .; clone size: .; V gene: TRBV7-6; J gene: TRBJ1-1; CDR3 protein: CASSAVLNTEAFF; CDR3 DNA: TGTGCCAGTAGTGCCGTATTGAACACTGAAGCTTTCTTT
D gene: TRBD1; clone size: many; V gene: TRBV6-2/TRBV6-3; J gene: TRBJ1-1; CDR3 protein: CASTPLVTGGWIEAFF; CDR3 DNA: TGTGCCAGCACCCCATTGGTGACAGGGGGCTGGATAGAGGCTTTCTTT
D gene: .; clone size: few; V gene: TRBV4-1; J gene: TRBJ1-5; CDR3 protein: CASSQDRGSSVSNQPQHF; CDR3 DNA: TGCGCCAGCAGCCAAGATCGTGGCAGCTCTGTTAGCAATCAGCCCCAGCATTTT
D gene: TRBD1; clone size: .; V gene: TRBV14; J gene: TRBJ1-6; CDR3 protein: CASSQTGRNSPLHF; CDR3 DNA: TGTGCCAGCAGCCAGACAGGGCGAAATTCACCCCTCCACTTT
D gene: .; clone size: medium-sized; V gene: TRBV6-1; J gene: TRBJ1-3; CDR3 protein: CASSNTADSGNTIYF; CDR3 DNA: TGTGCCAGCAGTAATACGGCGGACTCTGGAAACACCATATATTTT
D gene: TRBD2; clone size: few; V gene: TRBV12-3/TRBV12-4; J gene: TRBJ2-1; CDR3 protein: CASSAGSGSEQFF; CDR3 DNA: TGTGCCAGCAGTGCCGGTAGCGGGAGTGAGCAGTTCTTC
D gene: .; clone size: few; V gene: TRBV6-1; J gene: TRBJ1-1; CDR3 protein: CASSTGVNTEAFF; CDR3 DNA: TGTGCCAGCAGCACGGGGGTTAACACTGAAGCTTTCTTT
D gene: .; clone size: many; V gene: TRBV10-3; J gene: TRBJ2-6; CDR3 protein: CAIGFSGANVLTF; CDR3 DNA: TGTGCCATCGGGTTCTCTGGGGCCAACGTCCTGACTTTC
D gene: TRBD1; clone size: many; V gene: TRBV20-1; J gene: TRBJ1-2; CDR3 protein: CSAPPWTGQTYGYTF; CDR3 DNA: TGCAGTGCTCCCCCCTGGACAGGGCAGACCTATGGCTACACCTTC
D gene: .; clone size: many; V gene: TRBV14; J gene: TRBJ1-2; CDR3 protein: CASSPLGGGGGYTF; CDR3 DNA: TGTGCCAGCAGCCCTCTCGGGGGAGGGGGTGGCTACACCTTC
D gene: .; clone size: few; V gene: TRBV19; J gene: TRBJ1-5; CDR3 protein: CATKRVGNQPQHF; CDR3 DNA: TGTGCCACTAAGAGGGTGGGCAATCAGCCCCAGCATTTT
D gene: .; clone size: .; V gene: TRBV30; J gene: TRBJ2-5; CDR3 protein: CAWDAGSSETQYF; CDR3 DNA: TGTGCCTGGGACGCCGGGAGTTCCGAGACCCAGTACTTC
D gene: .; clone size: many; V gene: TRBV2; J gene: TRBJ1-6; CDR3 protein: CASSVRQNSPLHF; CDR3 DNA: TGTGCCAGCAGTGTGAGACAGAATTCACCCCTCCACTTT
D gene: TRBD2; clone size: many; V gene: TRBV9; J gene: TRBJ2-3; CDR3 protein: CASSTAMASGIPDTQYF; CDR3 DNA: TGTGCCAGCAGCACCGCGATGGCTAGCGGGATCCCAGATACGCAGTATTTT
D gene: .; clone size: medium-sized; V gene: TRBV12-3/TRBV12-4; J gene: TRBJ2-2; CDR3 protein: CASSTAANTGELFF; CDR3 DNA: TGTGCCAGCAGTACCGCAGCGAACACCGGGGAGCTGTTTTTT
D gene: .; clone size: .; V gene: TRBV20-1; J gene: TRBJ2-7; CDR3 protein: CSARDRVAPVKFEQYF; CDR3 DNA: TGCAGTGCTAGAGACCGCGTTGCGCCGGTGAAATTCGAGCAGTACTTC
D gene: .; clone size: .; V gene: TRBV4-1; J gene: TRBJ2-7; CDR3 protein: CASREQYF; CDR3 DNA: TGCGCCAGCAGGGAGCAGTACTTC
D gene: .; clone size: .; V gene: TRBV11-2; J gene: TRBJ1-2; CDR3 protein: CASSHRGGRTNYGYTF; CDR3 DNA: TGTGCCAGCAGCCACAGAGGGGGTCGGACTAACTATGGCTACACCTTC
D gene: .; clone size: .; V gene: TRBV6-2/TRBV6-3; J gene: TRBJ1-2; CDR3 protein: CAISPPRDTDYTF; CDR3 DNA: TGTGCCATCAGTCCGCCCCGGGACACCGACTACACCTTC